The T cell receptor beta chain under discussion was sequenced for a study of cytomegalovirus exposure and HLA in healthy donors. Notes on this clone: Its antigen is not identified.

This table comes from immunoSEQ multiplex PCR, and its TCRdb copy is limited to in-frame clones, with some not included. In the table there are about 220,000 clones, about 86% of which are singletons. V shed 5 bases and J 1 base; nucleotides not matched to a gene: 2. Germline V gene sequence: CDR1 SGHTA, CDR2 FQGNSA. The CDR3 sequence is 14 residues long. Whole-study results and caveats: Cytomegalovirus association was listed for roughly 160 TCR beta chains. According to reports, the classifier identified cytomegalovirus status with high specificity and sensitivity. Clusters of TCRs from the first cohort tended to co-occur in the roughly 120 validation repertoires (as a later analysis found).

The TCR comes from a young man in good health and CMV-seronegative. The specimen sequenced was PBMCs. The J gene is TRBJ2-3, the V gene TRBV7-2; 8 bases are shared with TRBD2. CDR3 residues: CASSPGGGTDTQYF. In nucleotides, the CDR3 is TGTGCCAGCAGCCCGGGGGGGGGCACAGATACGCAGTATTTT. Full variable domain (rest looked up from reference TRBV7-2 and TRBJ2-3): GAGVSQSPSNKVTEKGKDVELRCDPISGHTALYWYRQSLGQGLEFLIYFQGNSAPDKSGLPSDRFSAERTGGSVSTLTIQRTQQEDSAVYLCASSPGGGTDTQYFGPGTRLTVL.